Listed here are 17 T cell receptor beta chains from one sample, sequenced in a study of T cell responses to AZD1222 COVID-19 vaccine. Only in-frame clones appear in the TCRdb table, and some are missing; sequencing was by immunoSEQ multiplex PCR. This sample has roughly 130,000 clones, with more than 85% found just once. Material: peripheral blood, obtained on day 0 of AZD1222 vaccination. The receptors were sampled from an adult in good health.

This chain connects TRBV25-1 to TRBJ1-4; 7 bases map to TRBD1. The junction had 16 bases not matched to a gene; V was cut back by 4 bases and J by 8 bases. Per the germline V gene, CDR1 is MGHDK and CDR2 is SYGVNS. The CDR3 extends over 17 amino acids. The chain's CDR3 is CASSALGQGGRNEKLFF. The CDR3 DNA reads TGTGCCAGCAGTGCCCTTGGGCAGGGGGGCCGAAACGAAAAACTGTTTTTT.

This rearrangement joins TRBV6-5 to TRBJ2-1; D uncertain. Looked up from germline, CDR1 is MNHEY and CDR2 is SVGAGI. The CDR3 covers 14 residues. Trimming took off 8 bases at V and 9 bases at J, with 20 bases between the two ends. CDR3 sequence: CASPANAFKGEQFF. In nucleotides, the CDR3 is TGTGCCAGCCCCGCCAACGCCTTTAAGGGTGAGCAGTTCTTC.

J is TRBJ2-1 and V is TRBV13; D may be TRBD1 (5 bases). From germline, CDR1 is PRHDT and CDR2 FYEKMQ (reference sequence). This CDR3 comprises 14 residues. Trimming pared 3 bases from V and 3 bases from J, leaving 9 bases between. The CDR3 DNA sequence: TGTGCCAGCAGCTTTCTCGACAGCTACAATGAGCAGTTCTTC. This gives the protein CASSFLDSYNEQFF.

V and J are TRBV27 and TRBJ1-6; weak D call: TRBD1 (6 bases). V lost 6 bases and J lost 9, with 18 bases in between. CDR1 is MNHEY, CDR2 SMNVEV, per germline (reference sequence). The CDR3 loop spans 15 amino acids. The CDR3 here is CASRQQTGLGSPLHF. In DNA form, the CDR3 reads TGTGCCAGCAGGCAACAAACAGGGTTGGGTTCACCCCTCCACTTT.

The V gene is TRBV19, the J gene TRBJ1-5, with D possibly TRBD1 on 6 matching bases. Trimming took off 6 bases at V and 2 bases at J, with 17 bases between the two ends. Germline CDR1 and CDR2: LNHDA and SQIVND (reference sequence). CDR3 size: 16 residues. CDR3 protein: CASRGGQGEGNQPQHF. The CDR3 nucleotides read TGTGCCAGTAGGGGGGGCCAGGGTGAGGGCAATCAGCCCCAGCATTTT.

V is TRBV28 and J is TRBJ1-5; tentatively, D is TRBD1 (5 bases). The CDR3 has 14 residues. The germline gives CDR1 MDHEN, CDR2 SYDVKM. V dropped 5 bases and J dropped 1 base, with 9 bases sitting between them. The chain's CDR3 is CASSPNRSNQPQHF. The DNA for the CDR3 is TGTGCCAGCAGTCCCAACAGGAGCAATCAGCCCCAGCATTTT.

The chain couples TRBV3-1 (or the pseudogene TRBV3-2) to TRBJ2-5, with D tentatively TRBD1 (5 bases). Trimming removed 0 bases from V and 7 bases from J, with 15 bases in between. This CDR3 is built from 15 residues. In germline, CDR1 is LGHDT, CDR2 YNNKEL (reference sequence). This CDR3 reads CASSQDLVGRRTQYF. CDR3 bases: TGTGCCAGCAGCCAAGATCTTGTGGGGCGACGGACCCAGTACTTC.

The chain couples TRBV11-2 to TRBJ2-5; 7 bases agree with TRBD1. The CDR3 is made up of 14 amino acids. Germline V gene data show CDR1 as SGHAT and CDR2 as FQNNGV. V lost 5 bases to trimming and J lost 4 bases; unmatched junction nucleotides: 7. The CDR3 region has the DNA TGTGCCAGCAGCCTAATTAGACAGGGAGAGACCCAGTACTTC. This gives the protein CASSLIRQGETQYF.

V is TRBV4-2 and J is TRBJ2-7, with 16 positions matching TRBD2. CDR3 length equals 15 residues. The ends lost 9 bases at V and 8 bases at J; junction bases unmatched: 10. Germline V lookup: CDR1 LGHNA, CDR2 YNFKEQ. The CDR3 DNA reads as TGTGCCAGTGGAACGACGGGACTAGCGGGAGGGAAGCAGTACTTC. This codes for CASGTTGLAGGKQYF.

The chain couples TRBV5-1 to TRBJ1-4; 10 bases are a match to TRBD1. Germline V gene lookup returns CDR1 SGHRS and CDR2 YFSETQ. This CDR3 region has 15 residues. V trimming: 3 bases; J trimming: 7 bases; junction bases outside the gene matches: 6. The CDR3 here is CASSSGQGEGEKLFF. CDR3 nucleotides: TGCGCCAGCAGCTCAGGACAGGGGGAAGGTGAAAAACTGTTTTTT.

The chain is built from TRBV5-1 and TRBJ2-3; unclear D gene. Germline V gives CDR1 SGHRS, CDR2 YFSETQ. Trimming stripped 0 bases from V and 1 base from J, with 9 bases between. This CDR3 has 15 residues. CDR3: CASSLAFVGTDTQYF. The CDR3 bases are TGCGCCAGCAGCTTGGCCTTTGTTGGCACAGATACGCAGTATTTT.

The V and J genes are TRBV5-1 and TRBJ1-4; D gene uncertain. The V end was cut by 4 bases, the J end by 4 bases, with 8 bases between. The CDR3 has 13 residues. CDR1 SGHRS and CDR2 YFSETQ come from the germline V gene. The CDR3 sequence is CASSPGFNEKLFF. CDR3 DNA: TGCGCCAGCAGCCCTGGATTTAATGAAAAACTGTTTTTT.

The V call is TRBV28, the J call TRBJ2-7, with 7 bases fitting TRBD1. CDR1 is MDHEN and CDR2 is SYDVKM in the germline V gene. With V trimmed by 3 bases and J by 3 bases, 8 bases remained unmatched. This CDR3 comprises 15 residues. The CDR3: CASSLGTDFVYEQYF. DNA of the CDR3: TGTGCCAGCAGTTTGGGGACAGACTTCGTCTACGAGCAGTACTTC.

This clone was counted once. The chain combines TRBV5-5 with TRBJ2-1; D remains unclear. CDR3 size: 13 residues. V lost 0 bases and J lost 5, with 6 bases in between. CDR1 and CDR2 (germline): SGHKS, YYEKEE (reference sequence). Written as DNA, the CDR3 is TGTGCCAGCAGCTTGGTGGGGAACAATGAGCAGTTCTTC. Its translation is CASSLVGNNEQFF.

The chain is built from TRBV5-1 and TRBJ2-2; D remains unclear. Germline CDR1 SGHRS, CDR2 YFSETQ. V was shortened by 0 bases and J by 0 bases, with 15 bases between the two germline ends. There are 18 residues in the CDR3. This CDR3 reads CASSLGDGLRANTGELFF. The CDR3 DNA follows: TGCGCCAGCAGCTTGGGCGATGGGTTGCGAGCGAACACCGGGGAGCTGTTTTTT.

CDR3 sequence (DNA): TGTGCCAGCAGTTTAACCAATCAGCCCCAGCATTTT. It encodes CASSLTNQPQHF. This sequence joins TRBV28 and TRBJ1-5, with no clear D. The CDR3 spans 12 residues. Germline CDR1 reads MDHEN; CDR2 reads SYDVKM. Trimming pared 2 bases from V and 3 bases from J, leaving 2 bases between. Full variable domain (remainder filled in from reference TRBV28 and TRBJ1-5): DVKVTQSSRYLVKRTGEKVFLECVQDMDHENMFWYRQDPGLGLRLIYFSYDVKMKEKGDIPEGYSVSREKKERFSLILESASTNQTSMYLCASSLTNQPQHFGDGTRLSIL.

The rearrangement uses TRBV5-1 and TRBJ2-1, with D tentatively TRBD2 (6 bases). This CDR3 has 16 residues. Trimming left V 5 bases short and J 7 bases short, with 22 bases between. Germline CDR1 reads SGHRS; CDR2 reads YFSETQ. Here the CDR3 reads CASSSPITSPGNEQFF. The CDR3 coding sequence is TGCGCCAGCAGTTCGCCAATTACTAGCCCGGGGAATGAGCAGTTCTTC.